This entry features one T cell receptor beta chain sequence. The antigen is not known. Trimming pared 6 bases from V and 4 bases from J, leaving 16 bases between. CDR3 size: 14 residues. The data belong to a study of CD8 T cells in Susac syndrome. Study-wide background: Intravenous immunoglobulin alone or corticosteroids were being given to patients with Susac syndrome at blood draw, unless they were therapy-naive.

The CD8+ and CD4+ T cells were isolated magnetically using a negative isolation approach, whereas the TEMRA cells were enriched by FACS. After extraction with the RNeasy kit, roughly 0.5 to 1 ug of the RNA was reverse transcribed using random hexamers. By means of immunoSEQ multiplex PCR, TCR beta CDR3 spanning 54 Vbeta and 13 Jbeta underwent amplification. A single record per CDR3 protein comes from TCRdb applying MiXCR to the immunoSEQ multiplex PCR reads. The table records 130,000 or so distinct CDR3 sequences, roughly 95% of them present only once. Study-wide results and caveats: In Susac syndrome, CD4+ T cell repertoires lacked any clonal expansion.

This sequence joins TRBV23-1 and TRBJ2-7; D is unclear. TRBV23-1 qualifies as an ORF whose function is uncertain. This TCR was recovered from a human donor with Susac syndrome. The specimen was CD4+ T cells from PBMCs. CDR3 DNA: TGCGCCAGCAGACCGACCCCACTACAGTACGAGCAGTACTTC. Translating gives CASRPTPLQYEQYF.